The rows below give T cell receptor beta chains drawn from one sample of a study of cytomegalovirus exposure and HLA in healthy donors. The repertoire was sequenced with immunoSEQ multiplex PCR; TCRdb's copy has only in-frame clones and lacks some. Of around 91,000 clones in the sample, approximately 78% were seen once. Sequencing was performed on PBMCs. The receptors originated from a male donor in good health and CMV-seropositive. CDR3s include the opening cysteine and the closing phenylalanine or tryptophan. Each record gives: CDR3 DNA, CDR3 protein, V gene, J gene, clone size, D gene. D genes are given only for firm matches. Expanded clones are given a class, and other clones once, few, many or no size at all.

TGTGCCAGCAGATCTACCACCCCGGGACTAGCGGGAGGTTCGTCTGATACGCAGTATTTT,CASRSTTPGLAGGSSDTQYF,TRBV28,TRBJ2-3,NA,TRBD2
TGTGCCAGCAGCCATTCGACAGGGTCTGGGGCCAACGTCCTGACTTTC,CASSHSTGSGANVLTF,TRBV5-5,TRBJ2-6,few,TRBD1
TGTGCCAGCAGCGCCGCAGCGACCCACACTGAAGCTTTCTTT,CASSAAATHTEAFF,TRBV9,TRBJ1-1,NA,NA
TGTGCCAGCAGCCAAGAGCTGATTGCGACAGATACGCAGTATTTT,CASSQELIATDTQYF,TRBV14,TRBJ2-3,NA,NA
TGTGCCAGCATGGAAGCGGGAGCCGGGAGCAATGAGCAGTTCTTC,CASMEAGAGSNEQFF,TRBV6-1,TRBJ2-1,few,TRBD2
TGTGCCAGTAGGGAGGACTATGGCTACACCTTC,CASREDYGYTF,TRBV19,TRBJ1-2,NA,NA
TGCGCCAGCAGAAAAGAGTCAGGGGCTTGGGAGACCCAGTACTTC,CASRKESGAWETQYF,TRBV5-1,TRBJ2-5,NA,NA
TGTGCCAGCAGCCACCGCAGGGGACGCAACTCCTACGAGCAGTACTTC,CASSHRRGRNSYEQYF,TRBV14,TRBJ2-7,NA,NA
TGCGCCAGCAGCTCACAGGGGAGGCCTGGCTACACCTTC,CASSSQGRPGYTF,TRBV5-1,TRBJ1-2,NA,TRBD1
TGTGCCAGCAGCCTCGACAGGGTCAGCGAGCAGTACTTC,CASSLDRVSEQYF,TRBV7-3,TRBJ2-7,NA,TRBD1
TGTGCCAGCAGCTCACAGCCAAATCAGCCCCAGCATTTT,CASSSQPNQPQHF,TRBV7-6,TRBJ1-5,NA,NA
TGTGCCAGCAGTGTCCAGGGACTAGACTACGAGCAGTACTTC,CASSVQGLDYEQYF,TRBV6-1,TRBJ2-7,NA,TRBD2
TGTGCCAGCAGCGCAGGTAGCGCAGAGCGAGAAGCTTTCTTT,CASSAGSAEREAFF,TRBV9,TRBJ1-1,few,NA
TGTGCCAGCCGGGACAGGTTAACCTACGAGCAGTACTTC,CASRDRLTYEQYF,TRBV28,TRBJ2-7,NA,TRBD1
TGTGCCAGCAGCCACCGGGACAGCATCGAGCAGTACTTC,CASSHRDSIEQYF,TRBV5-4,TRBJ2-7,NA,TRBD1
TGTGCCAGCAGTGGACAGGGGATTGGAAACACCATATATTTT,CASSGQGIGNTIYF,TRBV6-5,TRBJ1-3,NA,TRBD1
TGTGCCAGCAGCTGGGGGCAAAATGGGCCCCAGCATTTT,CASSWGQNGPQHF,TRBV7-2,TRBJ1-5,once,NA
TGTGCCACCAGCCAAGGACGAGGGACAGGGGATGAGACCCAGTACTTC,CATSQGRGTGDETQYF,TRBV15,TRBJ2-5,NA,TRBD1